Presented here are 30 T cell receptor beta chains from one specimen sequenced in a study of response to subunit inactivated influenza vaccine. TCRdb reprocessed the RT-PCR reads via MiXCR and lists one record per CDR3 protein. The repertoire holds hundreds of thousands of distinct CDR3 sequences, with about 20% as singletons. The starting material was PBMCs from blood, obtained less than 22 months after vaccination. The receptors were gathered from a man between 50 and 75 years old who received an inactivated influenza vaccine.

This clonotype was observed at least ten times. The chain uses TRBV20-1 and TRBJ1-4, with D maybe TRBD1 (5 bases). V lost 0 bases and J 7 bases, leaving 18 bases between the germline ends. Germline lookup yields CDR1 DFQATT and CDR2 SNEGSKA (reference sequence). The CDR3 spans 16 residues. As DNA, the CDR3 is TGCAGTGCTAGAGATGGAGCAGGGACTGCAAGTGAAAAACTGTTTTTT. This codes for CSARDGAGTASEKLFF.

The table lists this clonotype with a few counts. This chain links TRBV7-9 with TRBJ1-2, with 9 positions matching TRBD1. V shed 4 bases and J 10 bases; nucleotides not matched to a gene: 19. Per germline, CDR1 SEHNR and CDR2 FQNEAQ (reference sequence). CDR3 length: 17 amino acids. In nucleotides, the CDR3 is TGTGCCAGCAGCTCTTCCAGAGGGATACAGGGGGCCGCGACCTACACCTTC. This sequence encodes CASSSSRGIQGAATYTF.

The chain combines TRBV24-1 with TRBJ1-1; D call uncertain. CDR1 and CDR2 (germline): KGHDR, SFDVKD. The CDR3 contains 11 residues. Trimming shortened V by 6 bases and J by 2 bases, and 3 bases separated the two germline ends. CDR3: CATSQNTEAFF. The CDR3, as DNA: TGTGCCACCAGTCAAAACACTGAAGCTTTCTTT.

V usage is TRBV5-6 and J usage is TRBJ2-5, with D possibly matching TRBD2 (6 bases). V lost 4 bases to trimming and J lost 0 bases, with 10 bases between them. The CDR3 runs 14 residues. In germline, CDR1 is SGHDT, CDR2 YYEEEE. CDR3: CASSAWTNQETQYF. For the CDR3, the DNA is TGTGCCAGCAGCGCATGGACTAACCAAGAGACCCAGTACTTC.

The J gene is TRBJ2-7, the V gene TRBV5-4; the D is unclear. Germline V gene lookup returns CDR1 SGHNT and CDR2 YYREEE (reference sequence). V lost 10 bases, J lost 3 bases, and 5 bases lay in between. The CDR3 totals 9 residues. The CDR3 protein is CAGYYEQYF. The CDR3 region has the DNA TGTGCCGGCTACTACGAGCAGTACTTC.

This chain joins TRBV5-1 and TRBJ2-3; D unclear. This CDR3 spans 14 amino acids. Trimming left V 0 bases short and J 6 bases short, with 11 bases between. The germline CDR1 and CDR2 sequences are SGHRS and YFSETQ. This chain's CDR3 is CASSLERRRDTQYF. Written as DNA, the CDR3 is TGCGCCAGCAGCTTGGAACGGAGACGTGATACGCAGTATTTT.

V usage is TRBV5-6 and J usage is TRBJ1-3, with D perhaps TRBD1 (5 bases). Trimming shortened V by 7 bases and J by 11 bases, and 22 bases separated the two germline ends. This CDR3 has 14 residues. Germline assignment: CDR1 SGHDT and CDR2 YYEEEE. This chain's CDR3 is CASLRAGNQRAIYF. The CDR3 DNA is TGTGCCAGCCTCCGGGCAGGGAATCAACGCGCCATATATTTT.

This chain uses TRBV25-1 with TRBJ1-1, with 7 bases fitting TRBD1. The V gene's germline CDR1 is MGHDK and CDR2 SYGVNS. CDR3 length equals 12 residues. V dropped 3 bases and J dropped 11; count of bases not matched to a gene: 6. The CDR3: CASSELRGLAFF. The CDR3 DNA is TGTGCCAGCAGTGAGCTCAGGGGGTTGGCTTTCTTT.

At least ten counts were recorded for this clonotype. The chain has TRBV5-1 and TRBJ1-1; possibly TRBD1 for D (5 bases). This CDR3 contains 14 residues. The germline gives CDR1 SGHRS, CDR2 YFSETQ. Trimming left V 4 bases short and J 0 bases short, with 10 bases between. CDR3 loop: CASSQGPMNTEAFF. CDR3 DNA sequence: TGCGCCAGCAGCCAGGGTCCCATGAACACTGAAGCTTTCTTT.

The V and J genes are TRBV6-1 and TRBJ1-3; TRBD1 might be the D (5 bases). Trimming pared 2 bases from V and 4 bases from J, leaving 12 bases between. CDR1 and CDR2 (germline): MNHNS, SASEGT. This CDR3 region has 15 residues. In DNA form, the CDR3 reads TGTGCCAGCAGTGAACTGGGGACTCTAGGAAACACCATATATTTT. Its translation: CASSELGTLGNTIYF.

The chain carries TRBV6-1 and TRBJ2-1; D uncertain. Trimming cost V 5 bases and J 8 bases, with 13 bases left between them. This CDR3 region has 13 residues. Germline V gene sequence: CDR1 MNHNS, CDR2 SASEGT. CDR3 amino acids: CASSTYSPHEQFF. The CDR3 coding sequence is TGTGCCAGCAGTACGTATAGTCCTCATGAGCAGTTCTTC.

The CDR3 sequence is CASSIPAGGELFF. CDR3 nucleotides: TGTGCCAGCAGTATTCCTGCGGGAGGGGAGCTGTTTTTT. V usage is TRBV6-6 and J usage is TRBJ2-2; D possibly corresponds to TRBD2 (6 bases). The germline gives CDR1 MNHNY, CDR2 SVGAGI (reference sequence). The CDR3 runs to 13 residues. The V and J ends lost 5 bases and 8 bases respectively, with 12 bases between them.

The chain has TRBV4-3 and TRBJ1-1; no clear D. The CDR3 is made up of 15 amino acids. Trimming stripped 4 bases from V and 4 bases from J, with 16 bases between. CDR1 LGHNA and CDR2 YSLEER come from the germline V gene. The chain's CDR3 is CASSPSRKGFTEAFF. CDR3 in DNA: TGCGCCAGCAGCCCCTCAAGGAAGGGTTTCACTGAAGCTTTCTTT.

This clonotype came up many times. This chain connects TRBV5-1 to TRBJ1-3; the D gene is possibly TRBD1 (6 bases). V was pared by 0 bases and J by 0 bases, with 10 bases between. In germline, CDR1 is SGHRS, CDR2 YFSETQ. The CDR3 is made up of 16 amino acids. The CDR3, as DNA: TGCGCCAGCAGCTTGGGACAGGACCGCTCTGGAAACACCATATATTTT. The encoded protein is CASSLGQDRSGNTIYF.

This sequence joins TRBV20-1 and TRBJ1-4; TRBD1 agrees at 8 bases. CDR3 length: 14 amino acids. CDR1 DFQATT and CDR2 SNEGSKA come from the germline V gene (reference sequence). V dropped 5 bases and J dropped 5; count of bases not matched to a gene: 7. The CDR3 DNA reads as TGCAGTGCTCTTTCAGGGGGCCTAAATGAAAAACTGTTTTTT. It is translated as CSALSGGLNEKLFF.

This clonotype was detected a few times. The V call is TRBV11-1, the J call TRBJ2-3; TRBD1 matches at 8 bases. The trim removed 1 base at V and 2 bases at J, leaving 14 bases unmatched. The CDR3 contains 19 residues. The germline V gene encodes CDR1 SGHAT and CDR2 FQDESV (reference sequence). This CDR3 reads CASSLVGLRGLSVTDTQYF. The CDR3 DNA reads TGTGCCAGCAGCTTAGTGGGACTCAGGGGGCTGAGCGTCACAGATACGCAGTATTTT.

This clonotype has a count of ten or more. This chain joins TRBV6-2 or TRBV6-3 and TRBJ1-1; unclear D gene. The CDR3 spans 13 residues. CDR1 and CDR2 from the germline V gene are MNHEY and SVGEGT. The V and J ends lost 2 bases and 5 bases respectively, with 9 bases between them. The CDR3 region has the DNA TGTGCCAGCAGTTACCCTTCGCAGACTGAAGCTTTCTTT. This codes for CASSYPSQTEAFF.

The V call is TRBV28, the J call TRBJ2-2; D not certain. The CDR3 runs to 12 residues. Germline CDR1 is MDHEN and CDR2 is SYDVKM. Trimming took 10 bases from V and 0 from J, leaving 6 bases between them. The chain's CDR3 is CATRTNTGELFF. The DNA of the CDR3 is TGTGCCACCAGGACGAACACCGGGGAGCTGTTTTTT.

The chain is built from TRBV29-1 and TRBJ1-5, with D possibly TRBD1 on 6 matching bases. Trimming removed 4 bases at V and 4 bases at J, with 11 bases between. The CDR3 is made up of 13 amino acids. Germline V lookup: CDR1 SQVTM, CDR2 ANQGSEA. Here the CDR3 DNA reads TGCAGCGTTGGGGGAACAGGGAATCAGCCCCAGCATTTT. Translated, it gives CSVGGTGNQPQHF.

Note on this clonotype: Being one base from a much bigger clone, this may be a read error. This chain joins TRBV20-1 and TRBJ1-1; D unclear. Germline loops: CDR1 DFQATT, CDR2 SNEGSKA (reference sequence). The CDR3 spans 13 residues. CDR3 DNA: TGCAGTGCCCCCCGGAGGTCCGACACTGAAGTTTTCTTT. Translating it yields CSAPRRSDTEVFF.

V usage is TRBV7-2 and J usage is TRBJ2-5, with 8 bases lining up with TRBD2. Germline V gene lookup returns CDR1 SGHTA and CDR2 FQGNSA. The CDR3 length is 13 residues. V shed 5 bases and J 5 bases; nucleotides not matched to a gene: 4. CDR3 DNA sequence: TGTGCCAGCAGCCCCACTAGCGGCGAGACCCAGTACTTC. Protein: CASSPTSGETQYF.

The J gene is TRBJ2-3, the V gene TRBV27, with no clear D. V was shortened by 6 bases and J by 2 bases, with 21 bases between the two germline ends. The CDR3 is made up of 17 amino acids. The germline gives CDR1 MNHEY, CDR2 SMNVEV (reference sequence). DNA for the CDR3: TGTGCCAGCAGCCTATACATATCTACAGCAATCACAGATACGCAGTATTTT. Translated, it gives CASSLYISTAITDTQYF.

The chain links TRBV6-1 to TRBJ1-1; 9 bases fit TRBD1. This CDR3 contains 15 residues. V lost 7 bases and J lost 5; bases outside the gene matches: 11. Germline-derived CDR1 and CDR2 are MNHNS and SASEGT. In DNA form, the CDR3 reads TGTGCCAGCACAAGGGGACAGGGTTACGGAACTGAAGCTTTCTTT. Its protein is CASTRGQGYGTEAFF.

CDR3 in amino acids: CASRGLLDTQYF. The CDR3 region has the DNA TGTGCCAGCAGAGGCCTTCTAGATACGCAGTATTTT. The J gene is TRBJ2-3, the V gene TRBV12-3 or TRBV12-4, with D uncertain. The V end lost 6 bases, the J end lost 5 bases, and 9 bases lay between the germline ends. The CDR3 length is 12 residues.

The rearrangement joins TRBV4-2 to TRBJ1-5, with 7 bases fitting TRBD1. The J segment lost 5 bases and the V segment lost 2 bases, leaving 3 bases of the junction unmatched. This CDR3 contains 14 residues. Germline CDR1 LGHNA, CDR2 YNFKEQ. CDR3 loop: CASSQLQGDQPQHF. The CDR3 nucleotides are TGTGCCAGCAGCCAATTGCAGGGGGATCAGCCCCAGCATTTT.

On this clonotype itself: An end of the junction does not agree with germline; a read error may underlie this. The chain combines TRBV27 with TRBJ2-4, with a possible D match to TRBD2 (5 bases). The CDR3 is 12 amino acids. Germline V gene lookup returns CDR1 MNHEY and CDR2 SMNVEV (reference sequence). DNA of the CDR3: TGTGCCAGCAGGCTAGCCGAAAACATTCAGTACTTC. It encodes CASRLAENIQYF.

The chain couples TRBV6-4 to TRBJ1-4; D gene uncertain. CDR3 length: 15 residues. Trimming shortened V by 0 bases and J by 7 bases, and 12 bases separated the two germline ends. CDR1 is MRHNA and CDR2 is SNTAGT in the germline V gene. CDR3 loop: CASSDSAGWGEKLFF. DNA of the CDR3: TGTGCCAGCAGTGACTCGGCCGGCTGGGGTGAAAAACTGTTTTTT.

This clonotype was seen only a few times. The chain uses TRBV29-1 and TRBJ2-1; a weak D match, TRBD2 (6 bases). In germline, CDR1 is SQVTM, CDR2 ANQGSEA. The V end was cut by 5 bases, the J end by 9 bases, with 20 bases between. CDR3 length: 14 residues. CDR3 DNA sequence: TGCAGCGTTAGCCCCGGGACTGCTGTTGGTGAGCAGTTCTTC. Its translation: CSVSPGTAVGEQFF.

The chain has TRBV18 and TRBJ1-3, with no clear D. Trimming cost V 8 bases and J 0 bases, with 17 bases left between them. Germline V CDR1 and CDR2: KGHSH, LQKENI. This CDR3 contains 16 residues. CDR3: CASPPSGLGSGNTIYF. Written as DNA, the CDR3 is TGTGCCAGCCCCCCATCCGGACTGGGCTCTGGAAACACCATATATTTT.

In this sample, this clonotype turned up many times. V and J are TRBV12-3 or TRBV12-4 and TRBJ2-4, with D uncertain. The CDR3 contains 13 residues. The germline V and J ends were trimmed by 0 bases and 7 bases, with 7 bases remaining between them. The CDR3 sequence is CASSLAGKNIQYF. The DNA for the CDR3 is TGTGCCAGCAGTTTAGCAGGGAAGAACATTCAGTACTTC.